This T cell receptor (beta chain) was captured by sequencing in a study of a mutant IDH1 vaccine in newly diagnosed glioma. Study-wide background: Treated individuals were approximately 60% male and 37.5% female, averaging roughly 44 years of age. Pretreatment consisted of radiotherapy, temozolomide, or both, with most receiving both. The study's findings and limits: Apparently, pseudoprogression bore no relation to changes among the top peripheral T cell clonotypes.

The table came from immunoSEQ multiplex PCR; TCRdb's copy has only in-frame clones and leaves some out. In the table there are almost 85,000 clones, 85% of which are singletons. Time point in this sample: week 23, last vaccination. One vaccine dose held 300 ug of mutant IDH1 20-mer peptide and came with topical imiquimod. The donors had new WHO grade 3 or 4 astrocytomas; these were IDH1-mutant and ATRX-lost. Remarks on this clone: The antigen remains unidentified.

Trimming removed 1 base from V and 5 bases from J, with 14 bases in between. CDR3 size: 15 residues. CDR1 is LGHNA and CDR2 is YSLEER in the germline V gene. The chain combines TRBV4-3 with TRBJ2-5; D is perhaps TRBD2 (7 bases). The TCR sequence derives from a man aged 25 to 40 with glioma. Some clones in this sample may be carry-over from other donors' samples. Source: PBMCs, taken from a glioma patient whose treatment included an IDH1 peptide vaccine. The CDR3 DNA sequence: TGCGCCAGCAGCCAAGGCCGGGGGGCCCACGAGACCCAGTACTTC. It encodes CASSQGRGAHETQYF.